This T cell receptor beta chain was recorded in a study of graft-versus-host responses after intestinal transplantation. Study in general: Every recipient had anti-thymocyte globulin induction and around 3 years of tacrolimus plus steroids.

V gave up 7 bases and J gave up 2 bases; unmatched junction bases: 8. This CDR3 has 16 amino acids. In germline, CDR1 is LNHDA, CDR2 SQIVND (reference sequence). Notes on the study in general: GvH clones appeared in recipient marrow, some first in ileum or blood.

The table came from immunoSEQ multiplex PCR; TCRdb's copy has only in-frame clones and leaves some out. This table holds more than 85,000 clones, under 95% found once. A note on this clone: The antigen remains unidentified.

This clonotype originated in a human donor who received an intestinal transplant. The sample was unstimulated CD8+ T cells sorted from spleen or lymph node cells, taken before intestinal transplant. V and J are TRBV19 and TRBJ2-3; 11 bases map to TRBD2. The DNA of the CDR3 is TGTGCCAGTAATTTAGCGGGGGGGCCGGACACAGATACGCAGTATTTT. It specifies CASNLAGGPDTDTQYF.